This entry is about one T cell receptor beta chain. The sample comes from a study of cytomegalovirus exposure and HLA in healthy donors. With 60 Vbeta and 13 Jbeta primers, the PCR was carried out. Clones were read by immunoSEQ multiplex PCR, and TCRdb kept only the in-frame ones, dropping some. The sample includes some 150,000 clones, approximately 87% seen only once; the top ten take 4% to 6.5%. The CDR3 is made up of 14 amino acids. Trimming took 6 bases from V and 6 from J, leaving 17 bases between them. Germline CDR1 reads MNHEY; CDR2 reads SMNVEV (reference sequence). Sequenced input: PBMCs. This rearrangement joins TRBV27 to TRBJ1-1, with a possible D match to TRBD1 (6 bases). The sequence derives from a woman aged 25 to 45 in good health and CMV-seronegative. The CDR3 coding sequence is TGTGCCAGCAGCATTACAGGGTCAAAGCCTGAAGCTTTCTTT. Encoded protein: CASSITGSKPEAFF.